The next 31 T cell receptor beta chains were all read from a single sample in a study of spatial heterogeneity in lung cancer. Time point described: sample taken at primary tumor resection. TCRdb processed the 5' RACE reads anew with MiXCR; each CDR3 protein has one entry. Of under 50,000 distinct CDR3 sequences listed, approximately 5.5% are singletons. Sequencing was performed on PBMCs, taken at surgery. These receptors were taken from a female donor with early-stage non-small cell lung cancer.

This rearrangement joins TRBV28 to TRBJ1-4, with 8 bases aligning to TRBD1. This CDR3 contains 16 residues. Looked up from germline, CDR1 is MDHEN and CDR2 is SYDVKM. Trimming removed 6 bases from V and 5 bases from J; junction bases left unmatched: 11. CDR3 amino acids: CASRSHAGQENEKLFF. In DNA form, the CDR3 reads TGTGCCAGCAGGAGTCATGCGGGACAGGAAAATGAAAAACTGTTTTTT.

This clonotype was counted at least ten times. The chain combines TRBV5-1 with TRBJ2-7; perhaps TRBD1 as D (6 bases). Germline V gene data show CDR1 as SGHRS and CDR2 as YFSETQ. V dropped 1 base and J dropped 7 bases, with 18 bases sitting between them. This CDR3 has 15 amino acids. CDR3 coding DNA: TGCGCCAGCAGCTTGCAGGGGACGGCTTTTCTGGAGCAGTACTTC. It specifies CASSLQGTAFLEQYF.

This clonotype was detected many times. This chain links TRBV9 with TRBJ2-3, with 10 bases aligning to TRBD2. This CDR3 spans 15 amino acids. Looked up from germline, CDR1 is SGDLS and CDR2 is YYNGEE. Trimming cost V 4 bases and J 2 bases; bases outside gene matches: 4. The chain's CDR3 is CASSPSGGATDTQYF. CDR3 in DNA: TGTGCCAGCAGCCCGAGCGGGGGGGCCACAGATACGCAGTATTTT.

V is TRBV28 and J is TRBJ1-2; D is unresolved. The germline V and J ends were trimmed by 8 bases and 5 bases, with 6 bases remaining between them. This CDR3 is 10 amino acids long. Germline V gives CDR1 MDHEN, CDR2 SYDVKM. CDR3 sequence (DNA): TGTGCCAGCGGTCGGTATGGCTACACCTTC. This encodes CASGRYGYTF.

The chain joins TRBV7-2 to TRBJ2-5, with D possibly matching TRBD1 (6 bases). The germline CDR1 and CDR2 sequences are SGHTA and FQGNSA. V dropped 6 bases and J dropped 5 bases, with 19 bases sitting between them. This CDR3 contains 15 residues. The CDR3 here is CASRAPGTFRETQYF. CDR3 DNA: TGTGCCAGCAGGGCCCCCGGGACATTTAGGGAGACCCAGTACTTC.

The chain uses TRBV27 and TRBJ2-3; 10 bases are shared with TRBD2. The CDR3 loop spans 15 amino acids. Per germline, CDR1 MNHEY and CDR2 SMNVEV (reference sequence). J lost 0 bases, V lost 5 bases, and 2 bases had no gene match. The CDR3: CASSPLAGSTDTQYF. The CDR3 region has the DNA TGTGCCAGCAGTCCACTAGCGGGGAGCACAGATACGCAGTATTTT.

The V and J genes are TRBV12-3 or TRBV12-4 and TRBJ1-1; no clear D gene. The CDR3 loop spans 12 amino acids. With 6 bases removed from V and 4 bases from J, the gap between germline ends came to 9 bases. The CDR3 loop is CASRGDGTEAFF. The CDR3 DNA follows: TGTGCCAGCAGAGGAGACGGCACTGAAGCTTTCTTT.

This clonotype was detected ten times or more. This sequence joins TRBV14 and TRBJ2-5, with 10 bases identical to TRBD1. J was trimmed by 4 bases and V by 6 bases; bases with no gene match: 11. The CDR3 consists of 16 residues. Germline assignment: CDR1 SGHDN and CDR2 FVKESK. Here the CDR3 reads CASSKTGGAGRETQYF. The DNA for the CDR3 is TGTGCCAGCAGTAAGACAGGGGGCGCGGGTAGAGAGACCCAGTACTTC.

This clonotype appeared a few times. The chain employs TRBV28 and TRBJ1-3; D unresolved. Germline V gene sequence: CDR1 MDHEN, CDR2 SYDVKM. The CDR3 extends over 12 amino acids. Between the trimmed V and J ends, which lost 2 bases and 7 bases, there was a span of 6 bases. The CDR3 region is CASSLSSNTIYF. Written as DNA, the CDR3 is TGTGCCAGCAGTTTAAGTTCCAACACCATATATTTT.

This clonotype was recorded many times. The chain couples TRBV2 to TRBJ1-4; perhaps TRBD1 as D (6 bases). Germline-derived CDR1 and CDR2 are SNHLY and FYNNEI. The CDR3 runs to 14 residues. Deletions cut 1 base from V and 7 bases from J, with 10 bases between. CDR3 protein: CASSEGGRSEKLFF. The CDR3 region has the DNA TGTGCCAGCAGTGAAGGGGGGCGTAGTGAAAAACTGTTTTTT.

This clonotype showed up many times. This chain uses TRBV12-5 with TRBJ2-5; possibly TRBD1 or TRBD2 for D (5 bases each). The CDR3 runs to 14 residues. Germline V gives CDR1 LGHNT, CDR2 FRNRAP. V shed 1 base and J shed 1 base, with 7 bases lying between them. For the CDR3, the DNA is TGTGCTAGTGGTTTGGATGGGGGCCAAGAGACCCAGTACTTC. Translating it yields CASGLDGGQETQYF.

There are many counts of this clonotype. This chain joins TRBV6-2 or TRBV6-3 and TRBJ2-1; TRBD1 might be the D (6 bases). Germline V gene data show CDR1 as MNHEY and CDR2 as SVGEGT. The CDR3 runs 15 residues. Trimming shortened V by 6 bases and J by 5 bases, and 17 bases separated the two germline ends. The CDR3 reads CASSLTGQKNNEQFF. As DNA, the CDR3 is TGTGCCAGCAGCCTGACAGGACAAAAAAACAATGAGCAGTTCTTC.

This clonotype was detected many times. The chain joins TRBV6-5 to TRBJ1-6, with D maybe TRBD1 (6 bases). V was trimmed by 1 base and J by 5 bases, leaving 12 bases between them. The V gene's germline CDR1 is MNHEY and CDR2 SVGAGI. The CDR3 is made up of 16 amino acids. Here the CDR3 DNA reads TGTGCCAGCAGTTACTTACAGACAGGCCATAATTCACCCCTCCACTTT. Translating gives CASSYLQTGHNSPLHF.

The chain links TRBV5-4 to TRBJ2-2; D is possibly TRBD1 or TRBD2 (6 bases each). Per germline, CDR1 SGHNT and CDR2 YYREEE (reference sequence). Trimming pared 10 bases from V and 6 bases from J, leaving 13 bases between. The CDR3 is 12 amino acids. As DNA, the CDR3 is TGTGCCGGTACAGGGACTGCCGGGGAGCTGTTTTTT. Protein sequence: CAGTGTAGELFF.

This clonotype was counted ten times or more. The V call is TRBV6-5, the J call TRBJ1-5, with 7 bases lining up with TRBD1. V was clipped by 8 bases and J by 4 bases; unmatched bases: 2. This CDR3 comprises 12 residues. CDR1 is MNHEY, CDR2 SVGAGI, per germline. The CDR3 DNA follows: TGTGCCAGCTGGGACAGAAATCAGCCCCAGCATTTT. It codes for CASWDRNQPQHF.

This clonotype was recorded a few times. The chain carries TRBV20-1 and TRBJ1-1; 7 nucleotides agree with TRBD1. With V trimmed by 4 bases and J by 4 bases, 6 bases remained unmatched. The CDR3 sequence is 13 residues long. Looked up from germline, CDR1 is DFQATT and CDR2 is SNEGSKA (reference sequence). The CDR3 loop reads CSAIRQGGTEAFF. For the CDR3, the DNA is TGCAGTGCTATTAGACAGGGAGGCACTGAAGCTTTCTTT.

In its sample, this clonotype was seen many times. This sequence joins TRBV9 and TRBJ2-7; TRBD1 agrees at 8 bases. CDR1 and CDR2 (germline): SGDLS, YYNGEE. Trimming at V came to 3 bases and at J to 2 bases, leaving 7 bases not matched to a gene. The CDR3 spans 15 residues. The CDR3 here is CASSGRTGTAYEQYF. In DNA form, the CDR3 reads TGTGCCAGCAGCGGCCGGACAGGGACTGCCTACGAGCAGTACTTC.

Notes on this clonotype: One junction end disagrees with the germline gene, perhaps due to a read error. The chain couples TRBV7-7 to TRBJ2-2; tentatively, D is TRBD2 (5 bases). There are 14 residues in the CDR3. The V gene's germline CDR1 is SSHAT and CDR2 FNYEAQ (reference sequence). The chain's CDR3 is CASSLEAGTGELFF. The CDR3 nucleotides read TGTGCTAGCAGCTTGGAGGCGGGCACCGGGGAGCTGTTTTTT.

CDR3 sequence: CASSFGQGAGQPQHF. In nucleotides, the CDR3 is TGTGCCAGCAGTTTTGGCCAGGGGGCAGGTCAGCCCCAGCATTTT. This chain links TRBV12-3 or TRBV12-4 with TRBJ1-5, with 8 bases aligning to TRBD1. V was pared by 3 bases and J by 6 bases, with 7 bases of the junction left unmatched. The CDR3 contains 15 residues.

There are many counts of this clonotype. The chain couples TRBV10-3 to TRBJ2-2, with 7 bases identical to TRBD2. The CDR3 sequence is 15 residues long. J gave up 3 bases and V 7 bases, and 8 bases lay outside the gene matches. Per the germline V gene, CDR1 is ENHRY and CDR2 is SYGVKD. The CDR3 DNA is TGTGCCATCACCGACCGTCTAGCGGACACCGGGGAGCTGTTTTTT. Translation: CAITDRLADTGELFF.

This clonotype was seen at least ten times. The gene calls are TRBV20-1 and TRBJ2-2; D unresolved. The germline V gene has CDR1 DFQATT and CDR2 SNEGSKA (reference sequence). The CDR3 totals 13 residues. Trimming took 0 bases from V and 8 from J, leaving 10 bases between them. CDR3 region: CSARDLRSGELFF. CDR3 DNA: TGCAGTGCTAGAGATCTCAGGTCGGGGGAGCTGTTTTTT.

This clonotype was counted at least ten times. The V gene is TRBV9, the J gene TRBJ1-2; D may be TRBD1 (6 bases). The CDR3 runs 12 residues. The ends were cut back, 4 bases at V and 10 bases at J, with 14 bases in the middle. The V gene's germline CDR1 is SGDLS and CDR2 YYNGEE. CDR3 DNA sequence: TGTGCCAGCAGCCCAAATACAGGGATCTACACCTTC. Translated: CASSPNTGIYTF.

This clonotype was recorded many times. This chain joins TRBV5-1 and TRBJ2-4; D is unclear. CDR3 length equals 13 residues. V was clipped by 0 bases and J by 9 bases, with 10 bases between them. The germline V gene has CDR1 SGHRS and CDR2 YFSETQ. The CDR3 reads CASSLDVPSIQYF. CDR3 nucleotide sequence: TGCGCCAGCAGCTTGGACGTCCCAAGCATTCAGTACTTC.

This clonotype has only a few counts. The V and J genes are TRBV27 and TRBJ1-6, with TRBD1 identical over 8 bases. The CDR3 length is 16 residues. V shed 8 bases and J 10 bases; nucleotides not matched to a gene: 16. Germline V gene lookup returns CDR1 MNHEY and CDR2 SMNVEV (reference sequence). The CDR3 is CASGRGQGQNSSPLHF. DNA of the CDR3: TGTGCCAGCGGTAGAGGACAGGGTCAAAACAGCTCACCCCTCCACTTT.

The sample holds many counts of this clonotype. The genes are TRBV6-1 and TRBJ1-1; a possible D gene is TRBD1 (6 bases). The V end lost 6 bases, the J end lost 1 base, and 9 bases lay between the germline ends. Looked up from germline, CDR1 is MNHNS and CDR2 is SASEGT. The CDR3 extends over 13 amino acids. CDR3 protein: CASSSTGNTEAFF. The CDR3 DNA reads TGTGCCAGCAGCTCGACAGGGAACACTGAAGCTTTCTTT.

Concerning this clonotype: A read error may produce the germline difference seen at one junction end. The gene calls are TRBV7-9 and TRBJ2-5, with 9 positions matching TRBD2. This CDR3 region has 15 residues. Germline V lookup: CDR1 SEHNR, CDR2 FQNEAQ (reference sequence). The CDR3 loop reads CANSLAGGLEETQYF. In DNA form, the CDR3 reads TGTGCCAACAGCCTGGCGGGGGGGCTGGAGGAGACCCAGTACTTC.

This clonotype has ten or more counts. DNA of the CDR3: TGTGCCAGCAGCTTGGGATTTAGGGGGAGTACCGGGGAGCTGTTTTTT. It yields the protein CASSLGFRGSTGELFF. V gene TRBV5-4 combines with J gene TRBJ2-2; D is possibly TRBD1 (6 bases). The CDR3 totals 16 residues. V shed 0 bases and J shed 5 bases, with 14 bases lying between them. Germline V gene sequence: CDR1 SGHNT, CDR2 YYREEE (reference sequence).

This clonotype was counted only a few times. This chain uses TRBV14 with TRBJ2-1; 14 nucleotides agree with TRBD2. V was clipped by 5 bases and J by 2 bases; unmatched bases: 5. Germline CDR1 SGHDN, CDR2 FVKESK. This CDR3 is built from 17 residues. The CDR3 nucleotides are TGTGCCAGCAGCGCGGGACTAGCGGGGGACCCCTACAATGAGCAGTTCTTC. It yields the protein CASSAGLAGDPYNEQFF.

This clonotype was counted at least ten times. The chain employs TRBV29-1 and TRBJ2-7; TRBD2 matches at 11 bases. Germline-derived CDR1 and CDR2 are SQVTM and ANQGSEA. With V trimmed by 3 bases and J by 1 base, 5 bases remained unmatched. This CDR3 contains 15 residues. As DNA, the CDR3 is TGCAGCGTTGATCCCGGGACTAGCGGATCCTACGAGCAGTACTTC. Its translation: CSVDPGTSGSYEQYF.

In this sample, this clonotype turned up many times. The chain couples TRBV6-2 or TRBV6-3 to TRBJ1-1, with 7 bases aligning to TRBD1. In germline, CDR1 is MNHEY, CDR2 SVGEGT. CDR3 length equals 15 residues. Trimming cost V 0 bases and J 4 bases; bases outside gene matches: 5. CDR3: CASSYSTGSVTEAFF. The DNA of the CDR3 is TGTGCCAGCAGTTACTCGACAGGGTCGGTCACTGAAGCTTTCTTT.

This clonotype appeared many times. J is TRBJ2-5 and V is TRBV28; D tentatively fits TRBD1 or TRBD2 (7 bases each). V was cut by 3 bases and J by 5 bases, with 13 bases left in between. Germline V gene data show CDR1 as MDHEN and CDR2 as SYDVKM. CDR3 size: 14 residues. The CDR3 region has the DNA TGTGCCAGCAGTTTTGGGAGGGGGCACGAGACCCAGTACTTC. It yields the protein CASSFGRGHETQYF.